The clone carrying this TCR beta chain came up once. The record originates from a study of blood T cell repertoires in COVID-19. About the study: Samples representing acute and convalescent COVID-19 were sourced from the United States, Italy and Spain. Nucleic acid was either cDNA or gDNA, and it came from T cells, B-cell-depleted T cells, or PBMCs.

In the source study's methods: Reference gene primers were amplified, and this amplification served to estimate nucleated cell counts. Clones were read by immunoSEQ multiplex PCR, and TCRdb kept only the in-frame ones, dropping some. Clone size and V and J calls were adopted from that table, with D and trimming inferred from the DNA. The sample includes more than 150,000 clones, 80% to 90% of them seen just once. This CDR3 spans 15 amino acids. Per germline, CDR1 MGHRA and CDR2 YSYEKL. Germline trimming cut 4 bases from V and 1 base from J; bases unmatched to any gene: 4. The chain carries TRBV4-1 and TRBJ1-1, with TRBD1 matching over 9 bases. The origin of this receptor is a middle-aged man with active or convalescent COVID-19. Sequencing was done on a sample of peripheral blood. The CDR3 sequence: CASSPRDRANTEAFF. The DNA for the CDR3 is TGCGCCAGCAGCCCCCGGGACAGGGCGAACACTGAAGCTTTCTTT.